The present T cell receptor beta chain was sequenced within a study of OX40 agonist ivuxolimab in advanced cancers. Data came from immunoSEQ multiplex PCR; TCRdb stores just in-frame clones and leaves some out. The sample carries about 58,000 clones, about 90% recorded once. Germline CDR1 is SNHLY and CDR2 is FYNNEI. V was pared by 10 bases and J by 5 bases, with 12 bases of the junction left unmatched. The CDR3 is made up of 15 amino acids. The genes are TRBV2 and TRBJ2-2; 8 nucleotides agree with TRBD2. The sequence derives from an adult with an advanced solid tumor such as melanoma, head and neck, liver or kidney cancer. The source material was CD4+ or CD8+ T cells sorted from blood, sampled in a trial of the OX40 agonist ivuxolimab. The CDR3 sequence: CATHRVAGSTGELFF. In DNA, the CDR3 is TGTGCCACTCATCGAGTAGCGGGGAGTACCGGGGAGCTGTTTTTT.